The clone carrying this TCR beta chain was observed at least ten times. The antigen is undetermined. TCRdb re-derived calls from the 5' RACE reads in MiXCR, one entry per CDR3 protein. This table has fewer than 550,000 distinct CDR3 sequences, approximately 5% appearing once. This specimen belongs to a study of CD8 T cells in ankylosing spondylitis. Study-wide findings and caveats: There were earlier reports of some motif variants in reactive arthritis synovial fluid and blood. Ankylosing spondylitis blood seemed to carry a telltale TCR beta motif made of several highly homologous variants. Relatively scarce in peripheral blood, disease-linked clones were CD8+.

The clonotype comes from a male donor with ankylosing spondylitis. Sequencing used blood, either unsorted or a sorted T cell fraction (not recorded which).

The CDR3 nucleotides read TGCAGCGTTGACTCGGGGCGCATGGACGAGCAGTACTTC. This encodes CSVDSGRMDEQYF. The V and J genes are TRBV29-1 and TRBJ2-7; perhaps D is TRBD1 or TRBD2 (5 bases each). Trimming took 3 bases from V and 5 from J, leaving 14 bases between them. Germline V lookup: CDR1 SQVTM, CDR2 ANQGSEA. The CDR3 consists of 13 residues.